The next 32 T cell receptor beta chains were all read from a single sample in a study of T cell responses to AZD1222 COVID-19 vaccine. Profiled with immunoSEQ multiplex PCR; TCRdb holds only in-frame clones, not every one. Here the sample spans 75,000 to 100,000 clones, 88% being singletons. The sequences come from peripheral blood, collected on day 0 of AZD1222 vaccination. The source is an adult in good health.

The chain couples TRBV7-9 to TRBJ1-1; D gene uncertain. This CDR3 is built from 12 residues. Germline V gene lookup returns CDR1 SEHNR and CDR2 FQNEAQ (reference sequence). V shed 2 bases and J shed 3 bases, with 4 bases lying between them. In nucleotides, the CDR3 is TGTGCCAGCAGCTTAATGGACACTGAAGCTTTCTTT. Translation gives CASSLMDTEAFF.

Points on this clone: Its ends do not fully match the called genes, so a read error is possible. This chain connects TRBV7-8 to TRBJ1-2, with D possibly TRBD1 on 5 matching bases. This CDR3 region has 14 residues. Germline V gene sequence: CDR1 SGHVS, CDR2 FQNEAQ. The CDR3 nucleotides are TGTGCCAGCAGCTTAGATTTAGTTGCGGACACCGACTTCTTC. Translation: CASSLDLVADTDFF.

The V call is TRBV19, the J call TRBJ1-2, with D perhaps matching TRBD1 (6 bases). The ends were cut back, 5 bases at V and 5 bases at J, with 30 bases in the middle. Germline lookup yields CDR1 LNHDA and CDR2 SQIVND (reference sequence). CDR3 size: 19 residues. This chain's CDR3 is CASSPTIFSDSDIKYGYTF. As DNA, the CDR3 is TGTGCCAGTAGTCCAACCATCTTCTCGGACAGCGACATAAAATATGGCTACACCTTC.

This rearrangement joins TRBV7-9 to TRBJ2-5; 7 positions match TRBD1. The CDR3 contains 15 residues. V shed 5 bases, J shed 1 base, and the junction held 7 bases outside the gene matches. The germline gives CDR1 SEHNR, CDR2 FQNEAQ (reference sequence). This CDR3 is CASSPVGTAQETQYF. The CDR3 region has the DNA TGTGCCAGCAGCCCAGTCGGGACAGCCCAAGAGACCCAGTACTTC.

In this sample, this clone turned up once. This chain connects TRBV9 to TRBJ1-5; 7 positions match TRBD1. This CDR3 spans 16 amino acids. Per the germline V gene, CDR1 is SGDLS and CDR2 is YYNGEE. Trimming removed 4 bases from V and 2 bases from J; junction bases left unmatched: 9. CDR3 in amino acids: CASSPKGAPGNQPQHF. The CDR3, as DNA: TGTGCCAGCAGCCCCAAGGGGGCGCCGGGCAATCAGCCCCAGCATTTT.

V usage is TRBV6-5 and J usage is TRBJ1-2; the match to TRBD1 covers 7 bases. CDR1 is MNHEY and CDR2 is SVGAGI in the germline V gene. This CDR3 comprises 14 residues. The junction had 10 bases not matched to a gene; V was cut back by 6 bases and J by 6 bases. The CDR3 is CASRTGIPVHGYTF. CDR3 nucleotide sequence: TGTGCCAGCAGGACAGGGATTCCAGTCCATGGCTACACCTTC.

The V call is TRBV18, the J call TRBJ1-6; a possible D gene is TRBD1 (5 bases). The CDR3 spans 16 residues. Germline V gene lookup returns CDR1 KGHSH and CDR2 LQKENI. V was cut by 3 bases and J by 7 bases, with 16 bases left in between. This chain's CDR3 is CASSPRGIVSNSPLHF. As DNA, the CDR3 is TGTGCCAGCTCACCGCGGGGCATTGTAAGCAATTCACCCCTCCACTTT.

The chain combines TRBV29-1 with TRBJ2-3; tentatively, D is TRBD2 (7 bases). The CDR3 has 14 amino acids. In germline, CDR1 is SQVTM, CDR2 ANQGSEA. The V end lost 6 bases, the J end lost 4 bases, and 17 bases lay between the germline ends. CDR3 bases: TGCAGCGTGAGGGGGGGATCTGGCGCAGATACGCAGTATTTT. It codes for CSVRGGSGADTQYF.

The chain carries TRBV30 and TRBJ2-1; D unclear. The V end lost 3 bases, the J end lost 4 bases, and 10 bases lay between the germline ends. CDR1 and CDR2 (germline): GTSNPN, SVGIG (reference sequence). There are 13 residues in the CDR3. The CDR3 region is CAWRQAGYNEQFF. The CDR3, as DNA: TGTGCCTGGAGACAAGCAGGATACAATGAGCAGTTCTTC.

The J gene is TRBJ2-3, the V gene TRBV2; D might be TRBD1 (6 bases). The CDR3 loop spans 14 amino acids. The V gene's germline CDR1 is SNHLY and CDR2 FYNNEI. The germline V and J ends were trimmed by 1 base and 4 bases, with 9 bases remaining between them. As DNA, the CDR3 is TGTGCCAGCAGTGAAGGCAGGGGAGCAGATACGCAGTATTTT. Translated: CASSEGRGADTQYF. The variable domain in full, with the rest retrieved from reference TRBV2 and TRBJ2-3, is EPEVTQTPSHQVTQMGQEVILRCVPISNHLYFYWYRQILGQKVEFLVSFYNNEISEKSEIFDDQFSVERPDGSNFTLKIRSTKLEDSAMYFCASSEGRGADTQYFGPGTRLTVL.

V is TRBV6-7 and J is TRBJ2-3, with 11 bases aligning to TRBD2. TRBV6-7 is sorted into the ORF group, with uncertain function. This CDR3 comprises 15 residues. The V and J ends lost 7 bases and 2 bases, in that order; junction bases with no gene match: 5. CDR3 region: CASNKLAGATDTQYF. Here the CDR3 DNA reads TGTGCCAGCAATAAACTAGCGGGAGCCACAGATACGCAGTATTTT.

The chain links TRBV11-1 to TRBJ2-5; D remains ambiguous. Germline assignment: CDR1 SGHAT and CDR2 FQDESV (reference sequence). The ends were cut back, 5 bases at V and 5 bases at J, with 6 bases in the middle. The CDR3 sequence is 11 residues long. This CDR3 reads CASSVEETQYF. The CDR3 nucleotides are TGTGCCAGCAGCGTAGAGGAGACCCAGTACTTC.

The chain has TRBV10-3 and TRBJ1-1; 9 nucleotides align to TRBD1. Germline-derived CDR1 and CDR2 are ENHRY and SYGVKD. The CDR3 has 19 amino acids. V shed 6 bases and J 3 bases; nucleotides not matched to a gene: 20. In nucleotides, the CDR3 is TGTGCCATCAGGGCCCGTTCCGTTGGGACAGGGTTTATCGACACTGAAGCTTTCTTT. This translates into CAIRARSVGTGFIDTEAFF.

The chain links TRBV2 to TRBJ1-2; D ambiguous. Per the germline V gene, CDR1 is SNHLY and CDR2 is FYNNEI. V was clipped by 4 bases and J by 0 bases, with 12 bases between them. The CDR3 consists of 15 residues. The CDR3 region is CASSVSRIANYGYTF. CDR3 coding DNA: TGTGCCAGCAGTGTTTCTAGGATAGCTAACTATGGCTACACCTTC.

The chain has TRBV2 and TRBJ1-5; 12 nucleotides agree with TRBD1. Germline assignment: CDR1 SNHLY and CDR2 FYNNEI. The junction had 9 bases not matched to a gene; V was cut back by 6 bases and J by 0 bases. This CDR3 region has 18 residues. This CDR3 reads CASRDGTGGPYSNQPQHF. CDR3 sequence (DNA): TGTGCCAGCAGGGATGGGACAGGGGGCCCTTATAGCAATCAGCCCCAGCATTTT.

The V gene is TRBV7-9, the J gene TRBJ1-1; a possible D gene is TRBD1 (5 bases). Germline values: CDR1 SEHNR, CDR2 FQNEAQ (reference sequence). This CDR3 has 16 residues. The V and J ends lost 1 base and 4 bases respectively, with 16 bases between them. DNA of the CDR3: TGTGCCAGCAGCTTAGGGGGCGGGGTGGGGAGCACTGAAGCTTTCTTT. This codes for CASSLGGGVGSTEAFF.

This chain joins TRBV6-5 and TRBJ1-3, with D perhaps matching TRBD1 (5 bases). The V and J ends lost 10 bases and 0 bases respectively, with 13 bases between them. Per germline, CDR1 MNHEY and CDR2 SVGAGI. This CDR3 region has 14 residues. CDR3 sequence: CATRRGYSGNTIYF. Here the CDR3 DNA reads TGTGCCACCCGAAGGGGCTACTCTGGAAACACCATATATTTT.

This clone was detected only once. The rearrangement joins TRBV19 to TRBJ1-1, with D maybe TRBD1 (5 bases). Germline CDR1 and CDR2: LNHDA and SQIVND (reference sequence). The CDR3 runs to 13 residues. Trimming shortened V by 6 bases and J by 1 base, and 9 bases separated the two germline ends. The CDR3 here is CASRSTGNTEAFF. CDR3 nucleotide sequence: TGTGCCAGTAGAAGCACAGGGAACACTGAAGCTTTCTTT.

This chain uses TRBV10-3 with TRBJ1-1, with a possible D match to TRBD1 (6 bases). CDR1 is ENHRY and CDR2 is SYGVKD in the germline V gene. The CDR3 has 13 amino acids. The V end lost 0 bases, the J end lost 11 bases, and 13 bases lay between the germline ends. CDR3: CAISESGGRAAFF. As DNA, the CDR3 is TGTGCCATCAGTGAGTCGGGGGGCCGGGCGGCTTTCTTT.

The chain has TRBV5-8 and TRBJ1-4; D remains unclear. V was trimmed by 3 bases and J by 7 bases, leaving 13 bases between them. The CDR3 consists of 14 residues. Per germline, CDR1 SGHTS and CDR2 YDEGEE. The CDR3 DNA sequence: TGTGCCAGCAGCTCGGGGATCTGGGGTGAAAAACTGTTTTTT. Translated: CASSSGIWGEKLFF.

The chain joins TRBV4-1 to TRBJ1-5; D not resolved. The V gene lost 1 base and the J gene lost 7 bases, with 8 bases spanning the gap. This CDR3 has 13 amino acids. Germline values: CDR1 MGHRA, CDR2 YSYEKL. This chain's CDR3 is CASSQVNGQPQHF. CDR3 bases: TGCGCCAGCAGCCAAGTTAATGGGCAGCCCCAGCATTTT.

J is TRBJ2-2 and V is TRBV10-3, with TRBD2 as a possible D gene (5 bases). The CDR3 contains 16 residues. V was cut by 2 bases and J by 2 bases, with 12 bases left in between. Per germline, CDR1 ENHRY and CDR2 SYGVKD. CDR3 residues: CAISERGMGNTGELFF. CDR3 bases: TGTGCCATCAGTGAGAGAGGGATGGGTAACACCGGGGAGCTGTTTTTT.

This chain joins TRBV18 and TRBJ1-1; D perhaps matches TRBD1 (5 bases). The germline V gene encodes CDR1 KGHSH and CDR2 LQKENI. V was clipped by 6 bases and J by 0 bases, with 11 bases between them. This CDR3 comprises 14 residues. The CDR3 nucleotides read TGTGCCAGCTCCCCGGGACCTATGAACACTGAAGCTTTCTTT. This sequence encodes CASSPGPMNTEAFF.

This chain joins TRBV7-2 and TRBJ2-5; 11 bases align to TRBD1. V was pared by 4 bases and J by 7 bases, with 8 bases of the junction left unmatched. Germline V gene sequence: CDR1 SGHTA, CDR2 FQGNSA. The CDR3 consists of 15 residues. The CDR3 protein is CASSSPGQGALTQYF. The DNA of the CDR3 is TGTGCCAGCAGCTCCCCCGGACAGGGGGCTTTGACCCAGTACTTC.

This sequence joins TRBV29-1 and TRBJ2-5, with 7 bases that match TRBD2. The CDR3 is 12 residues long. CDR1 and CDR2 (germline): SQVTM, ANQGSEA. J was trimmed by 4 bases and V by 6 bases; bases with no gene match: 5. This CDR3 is CSVGTNSETQYF. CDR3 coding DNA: TGCAGCGTCGGGACTAACTCAGAGACCCAGTACTTC. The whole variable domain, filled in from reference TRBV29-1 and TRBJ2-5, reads SAVISQKPSRDICQRGTSLTIQCQVDSQVTMMFWYRQQPGQSLTLIATANQGSEATYESGFVIDKFPISRPNLTFSTLTVSNMSPEDSSIYLCSVGTNSETQYFGPGTRLLVL.

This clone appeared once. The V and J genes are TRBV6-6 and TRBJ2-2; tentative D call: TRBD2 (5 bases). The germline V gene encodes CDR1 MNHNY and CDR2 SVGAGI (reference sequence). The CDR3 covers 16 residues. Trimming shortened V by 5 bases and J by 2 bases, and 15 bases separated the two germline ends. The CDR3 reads CASSKLWASNTGELFF. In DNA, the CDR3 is TGTGCCAGCAGTAAGCTATGGGCTAGCAACACCGGGGAGCTGTTTTTT.

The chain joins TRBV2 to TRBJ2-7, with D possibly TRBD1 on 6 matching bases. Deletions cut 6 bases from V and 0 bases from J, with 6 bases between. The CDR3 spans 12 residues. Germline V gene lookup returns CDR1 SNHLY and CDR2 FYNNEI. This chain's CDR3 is CASRQGSYEQYF. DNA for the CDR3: TGTGCCAGCAGACAGGGCTCCTACGAGCAGTACTTC.

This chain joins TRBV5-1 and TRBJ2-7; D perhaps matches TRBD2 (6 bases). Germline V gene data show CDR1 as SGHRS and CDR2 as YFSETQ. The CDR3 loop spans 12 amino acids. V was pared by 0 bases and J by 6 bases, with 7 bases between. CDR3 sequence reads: CASSLGAGEQYF. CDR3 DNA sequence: TGCGCCAGCAGCTTGGGAGCGGGCGAGCAGTACTTC.

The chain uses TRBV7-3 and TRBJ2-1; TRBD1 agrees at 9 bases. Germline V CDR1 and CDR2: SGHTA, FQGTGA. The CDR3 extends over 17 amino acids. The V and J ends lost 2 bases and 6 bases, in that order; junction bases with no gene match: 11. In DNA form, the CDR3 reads TGTGCCAGCAGCTTACGTTCAGGGACAGGGCGTCCCAATGAGCAGTTCTTC. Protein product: CASSLRSGTGRPNEQFF.

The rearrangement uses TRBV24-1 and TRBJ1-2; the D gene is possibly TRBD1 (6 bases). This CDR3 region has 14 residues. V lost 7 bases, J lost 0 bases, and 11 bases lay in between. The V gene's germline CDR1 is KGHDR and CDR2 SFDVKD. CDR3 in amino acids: CATSHREANYGYTF. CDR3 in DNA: TGTGCCACCAGCCACAGGGAAGCTAACTATGGCTACACCTTC.

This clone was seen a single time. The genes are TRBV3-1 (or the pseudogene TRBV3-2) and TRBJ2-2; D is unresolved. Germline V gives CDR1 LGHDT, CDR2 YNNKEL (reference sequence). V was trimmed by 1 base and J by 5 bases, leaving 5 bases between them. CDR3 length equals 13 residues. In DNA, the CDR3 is TGTGCCAGCAGCCAAGTTAGTACCGGGGAGCTGTTTTTT. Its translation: CASSQVSTGELFF.

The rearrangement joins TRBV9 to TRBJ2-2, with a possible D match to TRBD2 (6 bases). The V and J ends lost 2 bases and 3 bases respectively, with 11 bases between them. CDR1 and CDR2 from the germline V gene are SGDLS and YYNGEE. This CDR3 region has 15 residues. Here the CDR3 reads CASSVRGAHTGELFF. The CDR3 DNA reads TGTGCCAGCAGCGTTCGCGGGGCACACACCGGGGAGCTGTTTTTT.